A single TCR beta chain is shown here with its context. At least ten counts were recorded for this clonotype. The clone's antigen remains unknown. Base quality data are lacking; no much larger clone is found one base away. The CDR3 spans 15 residues, from the cysteine through the phenylalanine. CDR3 DNA only is kept here, 45 bases in frame from base 1. V is shortened by 4 bases, J by 2 bases, and the region joining them spans 14 bases. The CDR1 and CDR2 encoded by the germline V gene (reference sequence) are LGHDT and YNNKEL. This sample is drawn from a study of low-dose radiotherapy and immunotherapy resistance in tumors (dated by TCRdb to between 2021 and 2022). Regarding the research as a whole: In Cohort 1, each fraction delivered 0.5 Gy every 2 weeks, and the prescribed total PTV dose was 6.5 Gy. For Cohort 2, the dose was 1 Gy per fraction given every two weeks, adding up to 13 Gy in total across 26 weeks. Patients were given nivolumab as a 240 mg flat dose every two weeks and ipilimumab at 1 mg/kg every six weeks, with both drugs delivered intravenously. Cyclophosphamide 200 mg/m2 was given intravenously every two weeks, one day before each radiation and immunotherapy administration. Patients took aspirin 300 mg orally once daily for four cycles, starting on cycle 1 day 1. The trial did not randomize participants into treatment groups. Eight patients were included in the translational analysis, namely three from the first dose cohort plus the first five from the second dose cohort.

The instrument was an Illumina HiSeq 2500. To make first-strand cDNA, Superscript III was used along with a set of TRAV- and TRBV-specific primers so that both the TCRalpha and TCRbeta chains were covered. TCRs were amplified with Phusion for roughly 19 PCR cycles, with a constant-region primer paired with the adapter attached to the V primers. The isolated mRNA was amplified using the MessageAmp II aRNA Amplification Kit, with in vitro transcription performed for 15 to 20 hours at 37 degrees C. The Dynabeads mRNA DIRECT Purification Kit was used to isolate the mRNA for TCR sequencing. Indexed Illumina adapters were added in a second Phusion PCR of roughly 25 cycles, and the PCR products were purified with AMPure XP beads. The authors processed their data as follows. Using custom Perl scripts, TCR sequences encoding the same protein were pooled, out-of-frame sequences were removed, and the abundance of each clonotype was computed. The analysis excluded TCR sequences that were supported by just one read. The metrics used to describe the repertoires included Shannon entropy, Gini index, clonality, richness, and the frequency of TCRs shared between repertoires. TCRdb passed the public sequencing reads through fastp at Q25 and MiXCR, retaining productive beta sequences. A single entry per CDR3 protein holds the most common genes and DNA from its merged rows. The V and J calls reflect TCRdb's pipeline rather than the authors' work. The table for this sample lists under 95,000 distinct CDR3 sequences; roughly a sixth of them were counted only once. The ten largest clones take up 2.8% of the sample.

Sample time point, as interpreted from the label and publication: before trial treatment. Donors were enrolled in RACIN, a single-arm phase I dose-escalation trial in which nivolumab, ipilimumab, aspirin, low-dose cyclophosphamide and low-dose radiotherapy were combined. Patients were eligible if they had advanced solid tumors that were TIL-negative. This specimen was PBMCs, taken before treatment. The V gene is TRBV3-1 and the J gene is TRBJ1-2; the D region possibly corresponds to TRBD1 (5 bases align). The clonotype originates from a male donor with prostate cancer. CDR3 loop: CASSPYLTANYGYTF. The bases read TGTGCCAGCAGCCCCTATCTGACAGCGAACTATGGCTACACCTTC. When the CDR3 is completed using the reference TRBV3-1 and TRBJ1-2 genes on either side, the full variable domain is DTAVSQTPKYLVTQMGNDKSIKCEQNLGHDTMYWYKQDSKKFLKIMFSYNNKELIINETVPNRFSPKSPDKAHLNLHINSLELGDSAVYFCASSPYLTANYGYTFGSGTRLTVV.